What follows is one T cell receptor beta chain and its context. Its specificity is not known. This specimen comes from a study of shared clonotypes between healthy human individuals. Study-level points and caveats: Memory subsets had estimated richness that was generally smaller than that of naive subsets.

J gave up 8 bases and V 8 bases, and 14 bases lay outside the gene matches. CDR3 size: 14 residues. Germline CDR1 MDHEN, CDR2 SYDVKM. Original data processing: ImmunoSEQ gave junction-only sequences without quality scores, so filtering differed. Clones were sequenced by immunoSEQ multiplex PCR, and TCRdb holds only the in-frame ones, with some missing. That table is the source of V, J and clone size, and D and trimming were worked out from the DNA. The sample contains about 1.5 million clones, approximately 97% of which appear only once. The receptor's source is a man aged 30-40 years in good health. V gene TRBV28 combines with J gene TRBJ1-2, with 7 bases matching TRBD1. What was sequenced was naive CD4+ T cells sorted from blood. Subset reported: CD45RA+ positively selected. Here the CDR3 reads CASRPPDRADGYTF. For the CDR3, the DNA is TGTGCCAGCCGACCCCCTGACAGGGCTGACGGCTACACCTTC.